What follows are 32 T cell receptor beta chains derived from one specimen sequenced in a study of T cells in Graves' hyperthyroidism and ophthalmopathy. Amplification of TCR beta CDR3 regions used RNA as the template. A set of HTBI primers served as the primers for a first-round RT-PCR of the TCR CDR3. MiXCR, run by TCRdb on the multiplex PCR reads, gives a single entry per CDR3 protein. Seen here are over 350,000 distinct CDR3 sequences, about 18% observed once, and the top ten hold 35% to 50%. Sequences were obtained from blood. These receptors were collected from a man aged 18-30 years with Graves' ophthalmopathy.

The chain joins TRBV18 to TRBJ1-6; D is unresolved. The germline V gene has CDR1 KGHSH and CDR2 LQKENI. CDR3 length equals 15 residues. The V gene lost 0 bases and the J gene lost 4 bases, with 7 bases spanning the gap. CDR3 in DNA: TGTGCCAGCTCACCACCTTCGGGGTATAATTCACCCCTCCACTTT. Translating it yields CASSPPSGYNSPLHF.

J is TRBJ2-3 and V is TRBV7-2; weak D call: TRBD2 (6 bases). V dropped 4 bases and J dropped 1 base, with 12 bases sitting between them. Germline V gives CDR1 SGHTA, CDR2 FQGNSA. This CDR3 comprises 15 residues. In DNA, the CDR3 is TGTGCCAGCAGCTGGGCTCGCGGGGGCACAGATACGCAGTATTTT. Protein product: CASSWARGGTDTQYF.

A note on this clonotype: This may come from a read error, since a much larger clone is one base off. The chain joins TRBV2 to TRBJ1-4, with a possible D match to TRBD1 (5 bases). From germline, CDR1 is SNHLY and CDR2 FYNNEI. V was shortened by 4 bases and J by 4 bases, with 7 bases between the two germline ends. The CDR3 totals 13 residues. CDR3 DNA sequence: TGTGCCAGCAGTGTACAGGTTAATGAAAAACTGTTTTTT. Protein sequence: CASSVQVNEKLFF.

Concerning this clonotype itself: Being one base from a much bigger clone, this may be a read error. The chain has TRBV28 and TRBJ2-3; D might be TRBD1 (6 bases). The CDR3 is 16 amino acids. Germline lookup yields CDR1 MDHEN and CDR2 SYDVKM. The V and J ends lost 8 bases and 0 bases respectively, with 18 bases between them. The CDR3 bases are TGTGCCAGCGCCTCAGAACAGGGTCTTAGCACAGATACGCAGTATTTT. Protein product: CASASEQGLSTDTQYF.

The chain combines TRBV12-3 or TRBV12-4 with TRBJ1-4; D is unresolved. The CDR3 is made up of 12 amino acids. V was clipped by 4 bases and J by 11 bases, with 11 bases between them. The DNA of the CDR3 is TGTGCCAGCAGTTATGGGGATCAGAAACTGTTTTTT. Amino acids: CASSYGDQKLFF.

This clonotype has a count of ten or more. The genes are TRBV12-3 or TRBV12-4 and TRBJ1-2; a weak D match, TRBD1 (5 bases). Trimming removed 4 bases from V and 3 bases from J, with 18 bases in between. The CDR3 sequence is 16 residues long. The CDR3 loop is CASSSSGTTLYYGYTF. The CDR3 bases are TGTGCCAGCAGTTCATCCGGGACCACCCTATACTATGGCTACACCTTC.

In this sample, this clonotype turned up many times. The chain combines TRBV12-5 with TRBJ2-1; TRBD2 matches 12 bases. Germline V gene data show CDR1 as LGHNT and CDR2 as FRNRAP. V lost 5 bases and J lost 4; bases outside the gene matches: 9. The CDR3 is 17 residues long. In DNA, the CDR3 is TGTGCTAGTGGTACCAGACTAGCGGGGGCCCCATACAATGAGCAGTTCTTC. Its translation: CASGTRLAGAPYNEQFF.

This rearrangement joins TRBV7-9 to TRBJ1-2; TRBD1 might be the D (6 bases). V lost 5 bases to trimming and J lost 8 bases, with 15 bases between them. Germline-derived CDR1 and CDR2 are SEHNR and FQNEAQ (reference sequence). The CDR3 is 13 residues long. The CDR3: CASSGTGPHGYTF. The CDR3 coding sequence is TGTGCCAGCAGCGGTACAGGGCCCCACGGCTACACCTTC.

This clonotype was seen many times. The chain is built from TRBV11-2 and TRBJ2-2, with 12 positions matching TRBD2. Trimming at V came to 7 bases and at J to 5 bases, leaving 5 bases not matched to a gene. This CDR3 has 15 residues. Germline CDR1 and CDR2: SGHAT and FQNNGV. The CDR3 sequence is CASNTGTSGTGELFF. The CDR3, as DNA: TGTGCCAGCAATACCGGGACTAGCGGGACCGGGGAGCTGTTTTTT.

This clonotype showed up just a few times. The CDR3 DNA reads TGCGCCAGCAGCCCGGGACAGGGGGCCGTTAACTATGGCTACACCTTC. Translated: CASSPGQGAVNYGYTF. This chain joins TRBV5-1 and TRBJ1-2; 12 bases align to TRBD1. J lost 1 base, V lost 4 bases, and 5 bases had no gene match. This CDR3 is 16 amino acids long. Germline V gene lookup returns CDR1 SGHRS and CDR2 YFSETQ.

The V and J genes are TRBV19 and TRBJ1-4; D not certain. The V and J ends lost 3 bases and 4 bases respectively, with 6 bases between them. The CDR3 runs 13 residues. Germline V CDR1 and CDR2: LNHDA, SQIVND (reference sequence). CDR3 sequence (DNA): TGTGCCAGTAGTATGCGGGTTAATGAAAAACTGTTTTTT. It codes for CASSMRVNEKLFF. The entire variable domain, with the rest obtained from reference TRBV19 and TRBJ1-4, is as follows: DGGITQSPKYLFRKEGQNVTLSCEQNLNHDAMYWYRQDPGQGLRLIYYSQIVNDFQKGDIAEGYSVSREKKESFPLTVTSAQKNPTAFYLCASSMRVNEKLFFGSGTQLSVL.

This clonotype was observed at least ten times. This rearrangement joins TRBV11-1 to TRBJ1-1, with D tentatively TRBD1 (6 bases). This CDR3 is built from 15 residues. CDR1 is SGHAT and CDR2 is FQDESV in the germline V gene (reference sequence). Trimming took 1 base from V and 1 from J, leaving 10 bases between them. For the CDR3, the DNA is TGTGCCAGCAGCTTAGGCAGGGGCCGGAACACTGAAGCTTTCTTT. This sequence encodes CASSLGRGRNTEAFF.

This clonotype was detected ten times or more. The CDR3 reads CASSLGSAYEQYF. The CDR3 DNA reads as TGTGCCAGCAGCCTAGGATCGGCCTACGAGCAGTACTTC. The chain couples TRBV28 to TRBJ2-7; D gene uncertain. The CDR3 spans 13 residues. With 6 bases removed from V and 2 bases from J, the gap between germline ends came to 11 bases. Germline V gene sequence: CDR1 MDHEN, CDR2 SYDVKM.

This clonotype was counted ten times or more. The chain is built from TRBV12-3 or TRBV12-4 and TRBJ1-4; possibly TRBD1 for D (5 bases). V lost 4 bases to trimming and J lost 8 bases, with 20 bases between them. This CDR3 contains 16 residues. The CDR3 DNA reads TGTGCCAGCAGTTCGGCAGGGCAGCCCGGAGGGGAAAAACTGTTTTTT. This gives the protein CASSSAGQPGGEKLFF.

Comment on this clonotype: A read error may be the cause here, since a much bigger clone is one base away. The rearrangement links TRBV5-1 to TRBJ1-2; no reliable D call. Germline CDR1 is SGHRS and CDR2 is YFSETQ. This CDR3 has 12 residues. The CDR3 bases are TGTGCCAGCGGCAGATACAGCTATGGCTACACCTTC. This sequence encodes CASGRYSYGYTF.

This clonotype was counted ten times or more. The CDR3: CASSPPRSPHTQYF. The CDR3, as DNA: TGTGCCAGCAGCCCACCACGTAGCCCCCATACGCAGTATTTT. J is TRBJ2-3 and V is TRBV3-1; no definite D call. Germline loops: CDR1 LGHDT, CDR2 YNNKEL (reference sequence). V was cut by 4 bases and J by 7 bases, with 15 bases left in between. The CDR3 extends over 14 amino acids.

This clonotype was seen more than once but under ten times. J is TRBJ2-5 and V is TRBV7-9; 8 bases agree with TRBD2. Germline CDR1 is SEHNR and CDR2 is FQNEAQ (reference sequence). After removal of 3 bases from V and 1 base from J, the junction contained 1 base not matched to a gene. This CDR3 has 14 residues. CDR3 loop: CASSFGTSQETQYF. The CDR3 DNA is TGTGCCAGCAGCTTCGGGACTAGCCAAGAGACCCAGTACTTC.

The chain joins TRBV5-1 to TRBJ2-7, with D possibly matching TRBD1 (5 bases). The CDR3 is made up of 14 amino acids. Germline lookup yields CDR1 SGHRS and CDR2 YFSETQ. The V gene lost 2 bases and the J gene lost 3 bases, with 12 bases spanning the gap. This chain's CDR3 is CASSLITGYYEQYF. The CDR3 DNA is TGCGCCAGCAGCTTAATAACAGGTTACTACGAGCAGTACTTC.

The chain recombines TRBV7-3 with TRBJ1-2, with TRBD1 matching 8 bases. The J segment lost 7 bases and the V segment lost 4 bases, leaving 8 bases of the junction unmatched. The CDR3 sequence is 14 residues long. CDR1 SGHTA and CDR2 FQGTGA come from the germline V gene. CDR3 protein: CASSSTGTGGGYTF. In DNA, the CDR3 is TGTGCCAGCAGCTCAACCGGGACAGGTGGTGGCTACACCTTC. Looking up the rest from reference TRBV7-3 and TRBJ1-2 gives the full variable domain: GAGVSQTPSNKVTEKGKYVELRCDPISGHTALYWYRQSLGQGPEFLIYFQGTGAADDSGLPNDRFFAVRPEGSVSTLKIQRTERGDSAVYLCASSSTGTGGGYTFGSGTRLTVV.

This clonotype was observed a handful of times. A much more abundant neighbour one base away suggests this may be a read error. The rearrangement links TRBV3-1 to TRBJ2-7; the match to TRBD2 covers 10 bases. Germline trimming cut 0 bases from V and 2 bases from J; bases unmatched to any gene: 13. This CDR3 has 19 residues. Germline lookup yields CDR1 LGHDT and CDR2 YNNKEL (reference sequence). CDR3 loop: CASSQDISGGIPLPYEQYF. The DNA for the CDR3 is TGTGCCAGCAGCCAAGATATTAGCGGGGGGATACCCCTCCCCTACGAGCAGTACTTC.

This clonotype has ten or more counts. This chain connects TRBV2 to TRBJ1-5; D remains ambiguous. V gave up 6 bases and J gave up 6 bases, with 15 bases separating them. Germline V CDR1 and CDR2: SNHLY, FYNNEI. The CDR3 runs 14 residues. The CDR3 region has the DNA TGTGCCAGCAGAGGGAGTGGCTCCGCTCAGCCCCAGCATTTT. It specifies CASRGSGSAQPQHF.

The V and J genes are TRBV27 and TRBJ1-5; 7 nucleotides match TRBD1. Germline V gene data show CDR1 as MNHEY and CDR2 as SMNVEV (reference sequence). V dropped 6 bases and J dropped 4; count of bases not matched to a gene: 6. The CDR3 loop spans 14 amino acids. The CDR3 protein is CASRQGTDNQPQHF. The CDR3 region has the DNA TGTGCCAGCAGGCAAGGGACAGATAATCAGCCCCAGCATTTT.

The chain has TRBV24-1 and TRBJ2-5, with a possible D match to TRBD1 (6 bases). In germline, CDR1 is KGHDR, CDR2 SFDVKD. V was clipped by 4 bases and J by 4 bases, with 12 bases between them. CDR3 length: 14 amino acids. The chain's CDR3 is CATSEHTGIETQYF. The DNA of the CDR3 is TGTGCCACCAGTGAACATACAGGGATAGAGACCCAGTACTTC.

There are many counts of this clonotype. One end of the junction is discordant with germline, which a read error may explain. The chain employs TRBV27 and TRBJ2-7; D is unclear. The CDR3 runs 13 residues. CDR1 MNHEY and CDR2 SMNVEV come from the germline V gene (reference sequence). CDR3: CASSFGGTYAQYF. The DNA of the CDR3 is TGTGCCAGCAGTTTTGGCGGTACCTACGCGCAGTACTTC.

Ten or more counts support this clonotype. The chain couples TRBV20-1 to TRBJ2-7; 7 bases are a match to TRBD2. With 0 bases clipped from V and 2 bases from J, the junction kept 4 bases outside the gene matches. This CDR3 is 14 amino acids long. Germline-derived CDR1 and CDR2 are DFQATT and SNEGSKA (reference sequence). The DNA for the CDR3 is TGCAGTGCTAGAGACGGGGGGTTTACCTACGAGCAGTACTTC. Amino acids: CSARDGGFTYEQYF.

There are many counts of this clonotype. The junction shows a germline mismatch at one end, possibly a read error. The V gene is TRBV7-7, the J gene TRBJ2-2; no clear D gene. This CDR3 is 13 amino acids long. Per the germline V gene, CDR1 is SSHAT and CDR2 is FNYEAQ (reference sequence). CDR3 in DNA: TGTGCTAGCAGCTTACATTACACCGGGGAGCTGTTTTTT. Protein: CASSLHYTGELFF.

This clonotype has just a few counts. The rearrangement links TRBV19 to TRBJ1-1, with 9 positions matching TRBD1. The CDR3 totals 14 residues. V was pared by 4 bases and J by 3 bases, with 3 bases of the junction left unmatched. Germline CDR1 reads LNHDA; CDR2 reads SQIVND (reference sequence). The CDR3 is CASSKQGADTEAFF. Written as DNA, the CDR3 is TGTGCCAGTAGTAAACAGGGGGCCGACACTGAAGCTTTCTTT.

A remark on this clonotype: A read error is possible here, since a much larger clone lies one base away. The CDR3 loop is CASKSTRRGVGETRYF. As DNA, the CDR3 is TGTGCCAGCAAATCCACCAGGAGGGGAGTAGGCGAAACGCGGTATTTT. The chain has TRBV27 and TRBJ2-3; D is perhaps TRBD2 (6 bases). The CDR3 sequence is 16 residues long. The germline gives CDR1 MNHEY, CDR2 SMNVEV (reference sequence).

V is TRBV27 and J is TRBJ2-7; 8 bases are shared with TRBD1. Trimming cost V 6 bases and J 1 base; bases outside gene matches: 5. Germline V gene data show CDR1 as MNHEY and CDR2 as SMNVEV (reference sequence). The CDR3 totals 14 residues. For the CDR3, the DNA is TGTGCCAGCAGATATAGGACAGGGTCCTACGAGCAGTACTTC. Translated, it gives CASRYRTGSYEQYF.

This clonotype showed up many times. The V gene is TRBV7-9, the J gene TRBJ2-2; D gene unclear. Germline V gene sequence: CDR1 SEHNR, CDR2 FQNEAQ (reference sequence). Trimming cost V 5 bases and J 2 bases, with 12 bases left between them. The CDR3 runs to 15 residues. This CDR3 is CASSPLRRNTGELFF. The DNA for the CDR3 is TGTGCCAGCAGCCCCCTCCGGAGAAACACCGGGGAGCTGTTTTTT.

Notes on this clonotype: This may stem from a read error, because a much larger clone lies one nucleotide away. This sequence joins TRBV7-7 and TRBJ2-2; the D gene could be TRBD1 or TRBD2 (5 bases each). This CDR3 has 15 amino acids. Germline lookup yields CDR1 SSHAT and CDR2 FNYEAQ (reference sequence). V shed 0 bases and J shed 5 bases, with 10 bases lying between them. The CDR3 is CASSLAGVGTGELFF. The DNA for the CDR3 is TGTGCCAGCAGCTTAGCGGGGGTCGGAACCGGGGAGCTGTTTTTT.

This clonotype was picked up many times. The CDR3 protein is CATSDPGQGGTDTQYF. CDR3 nucleotide sequence: TGTGCCACCAGTGATCCGGGACAGGGTGGCACAGATACGCAGTATTTT. The chain joins TRBV24-1 to TRBJ2-3; TRBD1 agrees at 9 bases. J was trimmed by 1 base and V by 3 bases; bases with no gene match: 4. The CDR3 contains 16 residues. The germline V gene encodes CDR1 KGHDR and CDR2 SFDVKD.